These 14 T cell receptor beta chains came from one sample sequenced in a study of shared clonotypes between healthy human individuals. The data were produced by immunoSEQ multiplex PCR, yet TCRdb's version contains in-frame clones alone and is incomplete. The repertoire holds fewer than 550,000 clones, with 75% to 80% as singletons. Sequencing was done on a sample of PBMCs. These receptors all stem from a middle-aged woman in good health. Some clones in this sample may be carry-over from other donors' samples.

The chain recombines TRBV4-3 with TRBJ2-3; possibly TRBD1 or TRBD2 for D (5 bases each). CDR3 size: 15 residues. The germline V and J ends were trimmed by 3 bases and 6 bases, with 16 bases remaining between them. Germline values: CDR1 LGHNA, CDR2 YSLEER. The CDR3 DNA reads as TGCGCCAGCAGCCATGATACGGGACCGGGGGATACGCAGTATTTT. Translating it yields CASSHDTGPGDTQYF.

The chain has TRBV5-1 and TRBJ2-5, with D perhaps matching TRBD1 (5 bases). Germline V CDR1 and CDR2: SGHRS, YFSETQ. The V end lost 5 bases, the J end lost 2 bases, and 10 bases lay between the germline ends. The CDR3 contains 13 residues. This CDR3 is CASRSSGQETQYF. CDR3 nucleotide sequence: TGCGCCAGCAGAAGCTCAGGGCAAGAGACCCAGTACTTC. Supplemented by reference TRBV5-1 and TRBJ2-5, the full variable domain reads KAGVTQTPRYLIKTRGQQVTLSCSPISGHRSVSWYQQTPGQGLQFLFEYFSETQRNKGNFPGRFSGRQFSNSRSEMNVSTLELGDSALYLCASRSSGQETQYFGPGTRLLVL.

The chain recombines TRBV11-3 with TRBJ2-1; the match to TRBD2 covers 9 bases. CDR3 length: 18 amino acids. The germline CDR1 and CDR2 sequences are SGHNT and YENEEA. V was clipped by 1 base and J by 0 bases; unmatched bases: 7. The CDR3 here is CASSLGGTSPSSYNEQFF. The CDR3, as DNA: TGTGCCAGCAGCTTAGGTGGGACTAGCCCGAGCTCCTACAATGAGCAGTTCTTC.

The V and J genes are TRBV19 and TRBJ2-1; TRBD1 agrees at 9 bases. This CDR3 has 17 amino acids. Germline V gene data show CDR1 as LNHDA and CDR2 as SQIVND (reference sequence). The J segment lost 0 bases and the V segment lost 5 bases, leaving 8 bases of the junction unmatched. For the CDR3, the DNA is TGTGCCAGTAGTCTGACCGGGACAGGGAGCTCCTACAATGAGCAGTTCTTC. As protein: CASSLTGTGSSYNEQFF.

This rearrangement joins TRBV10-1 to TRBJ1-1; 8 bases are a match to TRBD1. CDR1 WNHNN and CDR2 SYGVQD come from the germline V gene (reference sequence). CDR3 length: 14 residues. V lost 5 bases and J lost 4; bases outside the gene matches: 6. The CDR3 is CASSRTGIVTEAFF. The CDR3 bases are TGCGCCAGCAGTCGGACAGGGATCGTCACTGAAGCTTTCTTT.

In DNA, the CDR3 is TGCGCCAGCAGCCAAATAGCGGGAGGACGGACAGATACGCAGTATTTT. Protein product: CASSQIAGGRTDTQYF. The V call is TRBV4-1, the J call TRBJ2-3; the match to TRBD2 covers 10 bases. After removal of 2 bases from V and 3 bases from J, the junction contained 5 bases not matched to a gene. This CDR3 spans 16 amino acids. Germline V lookup: CDR1 MGHRA, CDR2 YSYEKL.

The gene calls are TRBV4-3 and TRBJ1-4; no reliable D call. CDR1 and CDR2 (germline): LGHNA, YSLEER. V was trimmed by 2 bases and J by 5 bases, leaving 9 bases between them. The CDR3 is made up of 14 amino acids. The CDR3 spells CASSQTQLNEKLFF. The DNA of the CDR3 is TGCGCCAGCAGCCAAACACAGCTCAATGAAAAACTGTTTTTT.

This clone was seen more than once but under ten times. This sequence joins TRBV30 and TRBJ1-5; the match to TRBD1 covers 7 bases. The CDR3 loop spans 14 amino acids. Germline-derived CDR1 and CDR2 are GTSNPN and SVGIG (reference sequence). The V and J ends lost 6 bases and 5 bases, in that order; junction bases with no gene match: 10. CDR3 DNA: TGTGCCTGCTCACAGGGGCTTGGGGATCAGCCCCAGCATTTT. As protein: CACSQGLGDQPQHF.

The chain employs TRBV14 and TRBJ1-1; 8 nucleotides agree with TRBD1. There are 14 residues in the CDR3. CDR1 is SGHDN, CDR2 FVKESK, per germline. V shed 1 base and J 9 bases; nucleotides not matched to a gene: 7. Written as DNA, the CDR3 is TGTGCCAGCAGCCAAGCCAACAGGGGGGGGAAAGCTTTCTTT. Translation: CASSQANRGGKAFF. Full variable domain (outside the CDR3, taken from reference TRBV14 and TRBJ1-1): EAGVTQFPSHSVIEKGQTVTLRCDPISGHDNLYWYRRVMGKEIKFLLHFVKESKQDESGMPNNRFLAERTGGTYSTLKVQPAELEDSGVYFCASSQANRGGKAFFGQGTRLTVV.

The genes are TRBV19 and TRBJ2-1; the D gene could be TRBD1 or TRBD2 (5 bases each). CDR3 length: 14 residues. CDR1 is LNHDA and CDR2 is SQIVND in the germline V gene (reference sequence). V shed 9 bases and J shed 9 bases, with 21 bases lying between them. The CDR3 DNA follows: TGTGCCAGCCGCCCGGGGCTCGTCCAGGGTGAGCAGTTCTTC. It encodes CASRPGLVQGEQFF.

The CDR3 here is CASRATGGHQPQHF. CDR3 sequence (DNA): TGTGCCAGCAGGGCTACAGGGGGTCATCAGCCCCAGCATTTT. This chain connects TRBV27 to TRBJ1-5; 8 bases are a match to TRBD1. Per the germline V gene, CDR1 is MNHEY and CDR2 is SMNVEV (reference sequence). The CDR3 consists of 14 residues. V dropped 6 bases and J dropped 5; count of bases not matched to a gene: 6.

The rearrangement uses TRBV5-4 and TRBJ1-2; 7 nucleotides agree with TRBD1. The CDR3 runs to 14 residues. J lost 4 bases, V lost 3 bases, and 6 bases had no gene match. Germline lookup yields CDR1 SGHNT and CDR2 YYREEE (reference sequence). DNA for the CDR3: TGTGCCAGCAGCTCCCCGACAGGGAGCTATGGCTACACCTTC. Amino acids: CASSSPTGSYGYTF.

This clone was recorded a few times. The CDR3 reads CASSVGGQLNQPQHF. In DNA form, the CDR3 reads TGTGCCAGCAGCGTAGGGGGACAGTTAAATCAGCCCCAGCATTTT. This chain joins TRBV9 and TRBJ1-5; 7 bases map to TRBD1. V was clipped by 0 bases and J by 4 bases; unmatched bases: 4. Germline V gives CDR1 SGDLS, CDR2 YYNGEE. The CDR3 runs to 15 residues.

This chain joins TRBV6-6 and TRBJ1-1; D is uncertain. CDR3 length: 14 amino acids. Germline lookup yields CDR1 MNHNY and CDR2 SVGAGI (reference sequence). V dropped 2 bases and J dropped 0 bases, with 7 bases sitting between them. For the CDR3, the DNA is TGTGCCAGCAGTTACCACCCCTTGAACACTGAAGCTTTCTTT. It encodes CASSYHPLNTEAFF.